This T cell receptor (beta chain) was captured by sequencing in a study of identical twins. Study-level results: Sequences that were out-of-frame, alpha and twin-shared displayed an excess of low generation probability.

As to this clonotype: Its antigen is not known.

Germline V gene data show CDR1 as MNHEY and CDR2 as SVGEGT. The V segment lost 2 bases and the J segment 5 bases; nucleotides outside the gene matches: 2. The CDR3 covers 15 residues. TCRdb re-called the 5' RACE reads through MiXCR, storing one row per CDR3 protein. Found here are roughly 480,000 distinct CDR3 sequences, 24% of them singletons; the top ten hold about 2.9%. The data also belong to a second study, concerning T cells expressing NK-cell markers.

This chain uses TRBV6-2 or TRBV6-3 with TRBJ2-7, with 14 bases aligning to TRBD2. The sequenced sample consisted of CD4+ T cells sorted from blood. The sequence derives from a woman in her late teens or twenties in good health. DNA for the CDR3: TGTGCCAGCAGTTACGGGACTAGCGGGAGCCACGAGCAGTACTTC. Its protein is CASSYGTSGSHEQYF.